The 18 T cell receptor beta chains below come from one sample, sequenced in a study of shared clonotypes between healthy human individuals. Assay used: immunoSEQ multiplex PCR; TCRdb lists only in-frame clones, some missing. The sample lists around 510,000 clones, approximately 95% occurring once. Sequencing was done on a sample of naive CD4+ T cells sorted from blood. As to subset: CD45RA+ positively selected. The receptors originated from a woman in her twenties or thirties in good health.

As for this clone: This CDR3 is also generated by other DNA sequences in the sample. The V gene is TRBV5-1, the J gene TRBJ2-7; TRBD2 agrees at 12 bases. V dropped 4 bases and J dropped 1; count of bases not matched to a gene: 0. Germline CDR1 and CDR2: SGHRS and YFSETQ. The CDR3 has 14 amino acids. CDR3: CASSGTSGSYEQYF. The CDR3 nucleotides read TGCGCCAGCAGCGGGACTAGCGGGTCCTACGAGCAGTACTTC.

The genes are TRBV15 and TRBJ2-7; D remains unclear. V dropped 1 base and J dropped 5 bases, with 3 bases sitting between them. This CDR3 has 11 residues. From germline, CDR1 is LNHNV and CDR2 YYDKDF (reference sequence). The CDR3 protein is CATSRGDEQYF. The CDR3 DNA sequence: TGTGCCACCAGCAGAGGGGACGAGCAGTACTTC.

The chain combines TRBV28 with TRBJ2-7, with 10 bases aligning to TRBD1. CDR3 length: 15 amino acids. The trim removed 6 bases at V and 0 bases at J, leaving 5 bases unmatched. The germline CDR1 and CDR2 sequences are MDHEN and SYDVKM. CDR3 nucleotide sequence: TGTGCCAGCAGCCTCCGGACAGGGGGCTCCTACGAGCAGTACTTC. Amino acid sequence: CASSLRTGGSYEQYF.

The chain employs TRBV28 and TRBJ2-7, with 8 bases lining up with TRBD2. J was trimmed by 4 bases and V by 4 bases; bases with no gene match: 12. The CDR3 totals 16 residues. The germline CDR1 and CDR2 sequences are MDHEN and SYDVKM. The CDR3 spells CASSSSSLAGRYEQYF. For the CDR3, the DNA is TGTGCCAGCAGTTCCTCCTCTTTAGCGGGACGGTACGAGCAGTACTTC.

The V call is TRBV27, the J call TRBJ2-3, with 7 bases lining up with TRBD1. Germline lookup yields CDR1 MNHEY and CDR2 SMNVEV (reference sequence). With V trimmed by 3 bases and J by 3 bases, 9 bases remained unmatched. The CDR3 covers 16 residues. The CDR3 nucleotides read TGTGCCAGCAGTTTTAGGGGGCCGGGGTTGACAGATACGCAGTATTTT. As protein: CASSFRGPGLTDTQYF.

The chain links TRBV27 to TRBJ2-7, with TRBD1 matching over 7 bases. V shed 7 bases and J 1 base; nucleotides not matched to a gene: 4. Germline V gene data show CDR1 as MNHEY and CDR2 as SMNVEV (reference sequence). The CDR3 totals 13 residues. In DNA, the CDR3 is TGTGCCAGCAAGCAGGGGGAATCCTACGAGCAGTACTTC. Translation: CASKQGESYEQYF.

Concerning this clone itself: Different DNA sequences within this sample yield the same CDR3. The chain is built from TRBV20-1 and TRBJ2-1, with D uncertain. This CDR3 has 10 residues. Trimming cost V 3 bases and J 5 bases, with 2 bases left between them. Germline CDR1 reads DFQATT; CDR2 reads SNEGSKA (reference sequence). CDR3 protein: CSARDNEQFF. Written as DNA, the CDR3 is TGCAGTGCTAGGGACAATGAGCAGTTCTTC.

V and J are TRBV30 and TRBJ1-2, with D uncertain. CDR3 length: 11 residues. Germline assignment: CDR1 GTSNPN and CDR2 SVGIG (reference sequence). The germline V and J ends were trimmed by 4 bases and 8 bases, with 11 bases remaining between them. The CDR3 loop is CAWTKTQGYTF. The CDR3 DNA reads TGTGCCTGGACAAAAACACAGGGCTACACCTTC.

The CDR3 sequence: CASSDGQAVYYEQYF. The CDR3 region has the DNA TGTGCCAGCAGTGATGGACAGGCTGTTTACTACGAGCAGTACTTC. The chain joins TRBV2 to TRBJ2-7; 7 bases line up with TRBD1. The CDR3 runs 15 residues. Germline loops: CDR1 SNHLY, CDR2 FYNNEI. V lost 3 bases to trimming and J lost 3 bases; unmatched junction nucleotides: 8.

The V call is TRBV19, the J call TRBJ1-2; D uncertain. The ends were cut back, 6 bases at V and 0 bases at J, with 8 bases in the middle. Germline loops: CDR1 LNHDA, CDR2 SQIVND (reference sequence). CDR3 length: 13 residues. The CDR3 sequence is CASSTTANYGYTF. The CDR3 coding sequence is TGTGCCAGTAGCACCACGGCTAACTATGGCTACACCTTC.

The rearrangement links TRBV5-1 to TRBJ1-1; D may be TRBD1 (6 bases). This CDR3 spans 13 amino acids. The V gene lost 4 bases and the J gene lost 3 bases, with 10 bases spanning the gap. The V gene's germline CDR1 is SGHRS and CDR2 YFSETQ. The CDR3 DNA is TGCGCCAGCAGCCGAGAGGGGGACACTGAAGCTTTCTTT. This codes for CASSREGDTEAFF. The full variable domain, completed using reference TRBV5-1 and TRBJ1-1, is KAGVTQTPRYLIKTRGQQVTLSCSPISGHRSVSWYQQTPGQGLQFLFEYFSETQRNKGNFPGRFSGRQFSNSRSEMNVSTLELGDSALYLCASSREGDTEAFFGQGTRLTVV.

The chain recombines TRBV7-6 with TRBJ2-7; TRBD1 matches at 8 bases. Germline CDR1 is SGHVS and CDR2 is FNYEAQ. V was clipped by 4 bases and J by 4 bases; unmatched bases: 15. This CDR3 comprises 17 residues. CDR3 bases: TGTGCCAGCAGCTCTCCCGTCCGTGACAGGGGTTGGTACGAGCAGTACTTC. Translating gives CASSSPVRDRGWYEQYF.

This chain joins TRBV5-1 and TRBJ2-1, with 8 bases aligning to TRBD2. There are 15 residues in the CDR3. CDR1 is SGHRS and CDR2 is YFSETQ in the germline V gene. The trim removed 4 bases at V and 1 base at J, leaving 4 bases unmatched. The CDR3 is CASSQRLASYNEQFF. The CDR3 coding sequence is TGCGCCAGCAGCCAACGACTAGCGTCCTACAATGAGCAGTTCTTC.

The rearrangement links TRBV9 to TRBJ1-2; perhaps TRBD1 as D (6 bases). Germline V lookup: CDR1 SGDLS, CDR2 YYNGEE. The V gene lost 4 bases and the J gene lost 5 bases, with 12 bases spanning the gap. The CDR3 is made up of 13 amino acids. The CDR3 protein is CASSPGTPYGYTF. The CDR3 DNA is TGTGCCAGCAGCCCCGGGACACCATATGGCTACACCTTC.

Written as DNA, the CDR3 is TGTGCCAGACTAACAGGGGGCCCACATTCCACGGAAGCTTTCTTT. Translated: CARLTGGPHSTEAFF. This chain uses TRBV6-9 with TRBJ1-1, with TRBD1 matching 9 bases. The trim removed 9 bases at V and 8 bases at J, leaving 16 bases unmatched. The CDR3 totals 15 residues. Germline-derived CDR1 and CDR2 are MNHGY and SVAAGI.

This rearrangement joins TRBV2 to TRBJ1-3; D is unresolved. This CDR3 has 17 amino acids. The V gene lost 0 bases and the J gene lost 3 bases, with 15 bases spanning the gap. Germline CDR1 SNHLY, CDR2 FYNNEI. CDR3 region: CASSEALPGIGGNTIYF. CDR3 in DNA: TGTGCCAGCAGTGAAGCGCTTCCGGGAATCGGTGGAAACACCATATATTTT.

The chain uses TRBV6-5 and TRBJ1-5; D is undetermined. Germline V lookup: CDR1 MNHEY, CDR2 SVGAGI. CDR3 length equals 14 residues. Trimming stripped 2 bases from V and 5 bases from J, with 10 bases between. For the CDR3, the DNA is TGTGCCAGCAGTTACAGTACCCGATATCAGCCCCAGCATTTT. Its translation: CASSYSTRYQPQHF.

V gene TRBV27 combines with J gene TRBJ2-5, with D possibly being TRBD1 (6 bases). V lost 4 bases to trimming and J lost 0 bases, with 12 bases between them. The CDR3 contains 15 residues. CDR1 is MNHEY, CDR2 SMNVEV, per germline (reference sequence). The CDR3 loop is CASSSADRYQETQYF. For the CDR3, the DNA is TGTGCCAGCAGTTCAGCCGACAGGTACCAAGAGACCCAGTACTTC.